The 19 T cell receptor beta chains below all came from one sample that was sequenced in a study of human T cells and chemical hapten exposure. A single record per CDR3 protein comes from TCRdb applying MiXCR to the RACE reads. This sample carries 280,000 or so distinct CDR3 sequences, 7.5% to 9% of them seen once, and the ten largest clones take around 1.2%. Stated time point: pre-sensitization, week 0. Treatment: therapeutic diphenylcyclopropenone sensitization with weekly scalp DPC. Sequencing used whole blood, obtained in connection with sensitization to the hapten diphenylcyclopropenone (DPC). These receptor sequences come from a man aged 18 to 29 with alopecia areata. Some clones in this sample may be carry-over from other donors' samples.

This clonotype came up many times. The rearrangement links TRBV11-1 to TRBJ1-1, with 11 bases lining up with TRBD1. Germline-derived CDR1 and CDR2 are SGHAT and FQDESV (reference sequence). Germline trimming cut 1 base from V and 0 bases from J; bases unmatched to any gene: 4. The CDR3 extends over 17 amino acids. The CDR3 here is CASSLGDRGTLNTEAFF. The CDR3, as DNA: TGTGCCAGCAGCTTAGGGGACAGGGGGACCCTGAACACTGAAGCTTTCTTT.

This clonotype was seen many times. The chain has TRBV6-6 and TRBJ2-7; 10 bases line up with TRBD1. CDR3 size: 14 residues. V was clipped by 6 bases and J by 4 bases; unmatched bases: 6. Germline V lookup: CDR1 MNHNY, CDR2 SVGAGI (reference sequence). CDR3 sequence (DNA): TGTGCCAGCAGCCACCGGGACAGGGGTTACGAGCAGTACGTC. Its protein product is CASSHRDRGYEQYV.

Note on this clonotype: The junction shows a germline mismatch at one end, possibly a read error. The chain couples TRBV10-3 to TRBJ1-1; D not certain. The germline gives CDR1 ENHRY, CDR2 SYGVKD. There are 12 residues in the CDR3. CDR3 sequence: CAISESGRPRIF. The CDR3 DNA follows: TGTGCCATCAGTGAGTCCGGACGACCTCGGATCTTT.

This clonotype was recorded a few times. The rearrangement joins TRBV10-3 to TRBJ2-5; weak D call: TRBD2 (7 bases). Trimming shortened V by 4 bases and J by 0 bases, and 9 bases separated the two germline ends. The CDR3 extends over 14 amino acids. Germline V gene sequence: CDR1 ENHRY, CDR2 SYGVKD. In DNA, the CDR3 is TGTGCCATCAGTGCGGGGGGCTACCAAGAGACCCAGTACTTC. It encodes CAISAGGYQETQYF.

The CDR3 DNA sequence: TGTGCCAGCAGCCACCGGACTAGCGGGGTCCTAAGGGAGCAGTACGTC. This gives the protein CASSHRTSGVLREQYV. The V gene is TRBV7-8, the J gene TRBJ2-7, with TRBD2 matching over 12 bases. The germline V gene has CDR1 SGHVS and CDR2 FQNEAQ. V was pared by 5 bases and J by 7 bases, with 12 bases of the junction left unmatched. The CDR3 covers 16 residues.

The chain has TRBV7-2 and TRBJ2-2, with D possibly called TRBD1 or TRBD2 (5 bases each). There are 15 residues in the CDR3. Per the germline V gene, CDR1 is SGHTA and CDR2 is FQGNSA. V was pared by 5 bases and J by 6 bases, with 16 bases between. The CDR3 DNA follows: TGTGCCAGCAGCATAATGGGACGGAGAGCCGGGGAGCTGTTTTTT. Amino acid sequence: CASSIMGRRAGELFF.

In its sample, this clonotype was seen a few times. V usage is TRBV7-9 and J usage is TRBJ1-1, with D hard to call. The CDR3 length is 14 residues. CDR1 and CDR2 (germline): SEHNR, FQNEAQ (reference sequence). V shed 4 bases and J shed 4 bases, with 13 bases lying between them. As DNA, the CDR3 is TGTGCCAGCAGCTCCACCGTAGCGAGCACTGAAGCTTTCTTT. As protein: CASSSTVASTEAFF. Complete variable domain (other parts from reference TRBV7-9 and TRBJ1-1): DTGVSQNPRHKITKRGQNVTFRCDPISEHNRLYWYRQTLGQGPEFLTYFQNEAQLEKSRLLSDRFSAERPKGSFSTLEIQRTEQGDSAMYLCASSSTVASTEAFFGQGTRLTVV.

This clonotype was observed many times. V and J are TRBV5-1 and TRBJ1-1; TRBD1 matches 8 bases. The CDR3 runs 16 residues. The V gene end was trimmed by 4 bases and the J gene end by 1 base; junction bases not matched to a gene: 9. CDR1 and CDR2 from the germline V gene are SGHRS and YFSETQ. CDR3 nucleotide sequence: TGCGCCAGCAGCAAGTCTGCTGGGACAGGGAACACTGAAGCTTTCTTT. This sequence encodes CASSKSAGTGNTEAFF.

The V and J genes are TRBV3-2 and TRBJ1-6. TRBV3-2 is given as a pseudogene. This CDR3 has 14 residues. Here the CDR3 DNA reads TGTGCCAGCAGCCAAGCGGGGAAATCTTCACCCCTCCACTTT. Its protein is CASSQAGKSSPLHF.

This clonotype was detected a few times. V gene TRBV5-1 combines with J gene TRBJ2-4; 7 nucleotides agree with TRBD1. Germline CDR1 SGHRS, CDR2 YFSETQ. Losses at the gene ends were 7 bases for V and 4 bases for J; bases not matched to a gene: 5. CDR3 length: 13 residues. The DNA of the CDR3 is TGCGCCAGCGGTACAGGGGTTAAAAACATTCAGTACTTC. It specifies CASGTGVKNIQYF.

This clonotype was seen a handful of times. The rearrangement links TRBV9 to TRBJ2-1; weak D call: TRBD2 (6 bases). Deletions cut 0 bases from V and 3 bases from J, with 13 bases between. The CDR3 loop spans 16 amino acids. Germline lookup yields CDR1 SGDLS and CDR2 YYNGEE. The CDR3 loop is CASSVATGGLYNEQFF. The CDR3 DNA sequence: TGTGCCAGCAGCGTAGCTACCGGGGGACTCTACAATGAGCAGTTCTTC. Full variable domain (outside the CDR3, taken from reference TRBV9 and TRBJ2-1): DSGVTQTPKHLITATGQRVTLRCSPRSGDLSVYWYQQSLDQGLQFLIQYYNGEERAKGNILERFSAQQFPDLHSELNLSSLELGDSALYFCASSVATGGLYNEQFFGPGTRLTVL.

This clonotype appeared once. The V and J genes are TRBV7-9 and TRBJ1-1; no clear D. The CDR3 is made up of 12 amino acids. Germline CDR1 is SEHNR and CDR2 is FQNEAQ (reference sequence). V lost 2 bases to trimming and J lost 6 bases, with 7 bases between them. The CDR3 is CASSLYFPEAFF. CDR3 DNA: TGTGCCAGCAGCTTATACTTCCCTGAAGCTTTCTTT.

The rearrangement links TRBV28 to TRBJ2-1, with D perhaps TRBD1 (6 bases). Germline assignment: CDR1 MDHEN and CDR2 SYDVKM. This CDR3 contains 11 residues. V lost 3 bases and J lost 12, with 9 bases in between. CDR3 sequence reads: CASSFTGRQFF. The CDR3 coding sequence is TGTGCCAGCAGTTTCACAGGGAGGCAGTTCTTC.

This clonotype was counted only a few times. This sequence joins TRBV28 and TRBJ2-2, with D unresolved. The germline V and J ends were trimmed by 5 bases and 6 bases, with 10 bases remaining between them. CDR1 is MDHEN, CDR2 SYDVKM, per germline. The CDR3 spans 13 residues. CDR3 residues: CASSIDMPGELFF. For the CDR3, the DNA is TGTGCCAGCAGTATCGACATGCCCGGGGAGCTGTTTTTT.

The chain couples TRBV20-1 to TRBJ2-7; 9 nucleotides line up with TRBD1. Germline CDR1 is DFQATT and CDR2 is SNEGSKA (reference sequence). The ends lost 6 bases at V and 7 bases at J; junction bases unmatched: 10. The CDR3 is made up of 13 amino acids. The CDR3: CSATDRGWGEQYF. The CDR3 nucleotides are TGCAGTGCCACCGACAGGGGGTGGGGTGAGCAGTACTTC.

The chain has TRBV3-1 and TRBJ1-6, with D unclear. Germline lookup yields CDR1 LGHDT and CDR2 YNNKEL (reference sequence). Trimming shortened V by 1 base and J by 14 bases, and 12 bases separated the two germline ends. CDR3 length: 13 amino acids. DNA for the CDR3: TGTGCCAGCAGCCAAGTCGAACTCTCATCCCTCCACTTT. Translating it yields CASSQVELSSLHF. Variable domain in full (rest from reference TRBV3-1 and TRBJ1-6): DTAVSQTPKYLVTQMGNDKSIKCEQNLGHDTMYWYKQDSKKFLKIMFSYNNKELIINETVPNRFSPKSPDKAHLNLHINSLELGDSAVYFCASSQVELSSLHFGNGTRLTVT.

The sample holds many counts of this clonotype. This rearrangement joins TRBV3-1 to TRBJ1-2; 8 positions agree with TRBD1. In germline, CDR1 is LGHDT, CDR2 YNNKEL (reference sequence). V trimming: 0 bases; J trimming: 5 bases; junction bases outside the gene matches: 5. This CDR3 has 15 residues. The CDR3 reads CASSQDLDRDYGYTF. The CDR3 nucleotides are TGTGCCAGCAGCCAAGATCTGGACAGGGATTATGGCTACACCTTC.

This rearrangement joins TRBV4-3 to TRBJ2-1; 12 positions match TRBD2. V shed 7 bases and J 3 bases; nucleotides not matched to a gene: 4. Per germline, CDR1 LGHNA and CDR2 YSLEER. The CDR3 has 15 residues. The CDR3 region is CASKRLAGDYNEQFF. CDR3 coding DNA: TGCGCCAGCAAGAGACTAGCGGGGGACTACAATGAGCAGTTCTTC.

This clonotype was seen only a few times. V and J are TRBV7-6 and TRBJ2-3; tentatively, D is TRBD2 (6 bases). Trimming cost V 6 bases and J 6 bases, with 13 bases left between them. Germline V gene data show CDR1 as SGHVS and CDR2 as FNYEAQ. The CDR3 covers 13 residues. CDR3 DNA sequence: TGTGCCAGCAGGCGGGGTACAGTGGATACGCAGTATTTT. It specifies CASRRGTVDTQYF.